The rows below give T cell receptor beta chains drawn from one sample of a study of OX40 agonist ivuxolimab in advanced cancers. Produced via immunoSEQ multiplex PCR; TCRdb's table is partial and in-frame only. The sample includes 55,000 to 75,000 clones, roughly 87% seen only once; the top ten take about 1.3%. The material sequenced was CD4+ or CD8+ T cells sorted from blood, taken in a trial of the OX40 agonist ivuxolimab. The receptors were gathered from an adult with an advanced solid tumor such as melanoma, head and neck, liver or kidney cancer. Both conserved end residues are part of each CDR3. Each record gives: CDR3 protein, CDR3 DNA, V gene, J gene, clone size, D gene. The D gene is left open where the match is weak. Clone size is stated in some rows and not others, as once, few, many or a class when expanded.

CDR3aa: CASSGDGAPGNTIYF; CDR3nt: TGTGCCAGCAGTGGGGACGGAGCGCCTGGAAACACCATATATTTT; v_gene: TRBV2; j_gene: TRBJ1-3; abundance: -; d_gene: -
CDR3aa: CASSREALAEAFF; CDR3nt: TGTGCCAGCAGCCGTGAGGCATTGGCTGAAGCTTTCTTT; v_gene: TRBV5-4; j_gene: TRBJ1-1; abundance: -; d_gene: -
CDR3aa: CASRADSDYGYTF; CDR3nt: TGTGCCAGCAGAGCCGACAGTGACTATGGCTACACCTTC; v_gene: TRBV6-6; j_gene: TRBJ1-2; abundance: -; d_gene: -
CDR3aa: CASSLDNYGYTF; CDR3nt: TGTGCCAGCAGCTTGGACAACTATGGCTACACCTTC; v_gene: TRBV5-6; j_gene: TRBJ1-2; abundance: -; d_gene: -
CDR3aa: CASSTGPTYEQYF; CDR3nt: TGTGCCAGCAGTACCGGGCCGACCTACGAGCAGTACTTC; v_gene: TRBV27; j_gene: TRBJ2-7; abundance: -; d_gene: -
CDR3aa: CASSPGNTGIAGELFF; CDR3nt: TGTGCCAGCTCACCGGGGAACACAGGGATCGCCGGGGAGCTGTTTTTT; v_gene: TRBV18; j_gene: TRBJ2-2; abundance: -; d_gene: -
CDR3aa: CASSVSAVQETQYF; CDR3nt: TGTGCCAGCAGCGTCTCGGCAGTGCAAGAGACCCAGTACTTC; v_gene: TRBV7-6; j_gene: TRBJ2-5; abundance: -; d_gene: -
CDR3aa: CASNRGGELFF; CDR3nt: TGTGCCAGCAACCGAGGCGGGGAGCTGTTTTTT; v_gene: TRBV19; j_gene: TRBJ2-2; abundance: few; d_gene: -
CDR3aa: CASRNYEQYF; CDR3nt: TGTGCCAGCAGGAATTACGAGCAGTACTTC; v_gene: TRBV6-1; j_gene: TRBJ2-7; abundance: -; d_gene: -
CDR3aa: CASSRDGRGADTQYF; CDR3nt: TGCGCCAGCAGTCGGGACGGTCGAGGGGCAGATACGCAGTATTTT; v_gene: TRBV4-1; j_gene: TRBJ2-3; abundance: few; d_gene: -
CDR3aa: CASRLLNTGELFF; CDR3nt: TGTGCCAGCAGACTCCTGAACACCGGGGAGCTGTTTTTT; v_gene: TRBV21-1; j_gene: TRBJ2-2; abundance: -; d_gene: -
CDR3aa: CASSRQGTSTDTQYF; CDR3nt: TGCGCCAGCAGCCGACAGGGTACCTCCACAGATACGCAGTATTTT; v_gene: TRBV5-1; j_gene: TRBJ2-3; abundance: -; d_gene: TRBD1
CDR3aa: CAIKGTALVGELFF; CDR3nt: TGTGCCATCAAAGGGACGGCACTTGTCGGGGAGCTGTTTTTT; v_gene: TRBV10-3; j_gene: TRBJ2-2; abundance: -; d_gene: -
CDR3aa: CASSYSQGTYEQYF; CDR3nt: TGTGCCAGCAGTTACTCGCAGGGTACCTACGAGCAGTACTTC; v_gene: TRBV6-5; j_gene: TRBJ2-7; abundance: -; d_gene: -
CDR3aa: CASSYSGTGTYEQYF; CDR3nt: TGTGCCAGCAGTTACTCGGGGACGGGGACCTACGAGCAGTACTTC; v_gene: TRBV6-5; j_gene: TRBJ2-7; abundance: -; d_gene: -
CDR3aa: CASSPDRGTDTQYF; CDR3nt: TGTGCCAGCTCACCAGACAGGGGCACAGATACGCAGTATTTT; v_gene: TRBV18; j_gene: TRBJ2-3; abundance: -; d_gene: TRBD1
CDR3aa: CASSRGTGNEKLFF; CDR3nt: TGTGCCAGCAGCCGGGGGACAGGCAATGAAAAACTGTTTTTT; v_gene: TRBV11-1; j_gene: TRBJ1-4; abundance: -; d_gene: TRBD1
CDR3aa: CASSPGVERGRYEQYF; CDR3nt: TGTGCCAGCAGCCCTGGAGTTGAGCGGGGGAGGTACGAGCAGTACTTC; v_gene: TRBV27; j_gene: TRBJ2-7; abundance: -; d_gene: TRBD2
CDR3aa: CASSPRSAASGWNEQFF; CDR3nt: TGTGCCAGCAGCCCCCGGTCGGCGGCTAGCGGGTGGAATGAGCAGTTCTTC; v_gene: TRBV7-9; j_gene: TRBJ2-1; abundance: few; d_gene: TRBD2
CDR3aa: CASRSDRWNYGYTF; CDR3nt: TGTGCCAGTAGAAGTGATAGGTGGAACTATGGCTACACCTTC; v_gene: TRBV19; j_gene: TRBJ1-2; abundance: once; d_gene: -
CDR3aa: CASSLREGNNNEQFF; CDR3nt: TGTGCCAGCAGCTTAAGGGAAGGGAACAACAATGAGCAGTTCTTC; v_gene: TRBV7-9; j_gene: TRBJ2-1; abundance: -; d_gene: -
CDR3aa: CACPTGSTNEKLFF; CDR3nt: TGTGCCTGTCCTACAGGGAGTACTAATGAAAAACTGTTTTTT; v_gene: TRBV30; j_gene: TRBJ1-4; abundance: -; d_gene: -
CDR3aa: CALRGGGDTEAFF; CDR3nt: TGTGCCCTCAGGGGGGGAGGGGACACTGAAGCTTTCTTT; v_gene: TRBV10-3; j_gene: TRBJ1-1; abundance: -; d_gene: TRBD1
CDR3aa: CASSRLTNTDTQYF; CDR3nt: TGCGCCAGCAGCCGACTGACTAACACAGATACGCAGTATTTT; v_gene: TRBV5-1; j_gene: TRBJ2-3; abundance: -; d_gene: -
CDR3aa: CASSSLTSTDTQYF; CDR3nt: TGTGCCAGCAGCTCGTTGACTAGCACAGATACGCAGTATTTT; v_gene: TRBV7-8; j_gene: TRBJ2-3; abundance: -; d_gene: -
CDR3aa: CASSSAGRVDEKLFF; CDR3nt: TGTGCCAGCAGCTCGGCGGGACGAGTAGACGAAAAACTGTTTTTT; v_gene: TRBV7-9; j_gene: TRBJ1-4; abundance: -; d_gene: -
CDR3aa: CASSADPRGDEQYF; CDR3nt: TGTGCCAGCAGCGCAGACCCCCGGGGCGATGAGCAGTACTTC; v_gene: TRBV9; j_gene: TRBJ2-7; abundance: -; d_gene: -
CDR3aa: CATSMGGGVGMNTEAFF; CDR3nt: TGTGCCACCTCGATGGGGGGAGGGGTTGGGATGAACACTGAAGCTTTCTTT; v_gene: TRBV28; j_gene: TRBJ1-1; abundance: few; d_gene: -
CDR3aa: CASSPWSLRGGYGYTF; CDR3nt: TGTGCCAGCAGCCCCTGGTCACTGCGGGGGGGTTATGGCTACACCTTC; v_gene: TRBV13; j_gene: TRBJ1-2; abundance: -; d_gene: -
CDR3aa: CASSTTSGSNEQFF; CDR3nt: TGTGCCAGCAGTACAACTAGCGGGAGCAATGAGCAGTTCTTC; v_gene: TRBV28; j_gene: TRBJ2-1; abundance: -; d_gene: TRBD2
CDR3aa: CAISPAGLSYEQYF; CDR3nt: TGTGCCATCAGCCCAGCGGGCCTCTCCTACGAGCAGTACTTC; v_gene: TRBV10-3; j_gene: TRBJ2-7; abundance: -; d_gene: -